The next 27 T cell receptor beta chains were all read from a single sample in a study of cytomegalovirus exposure and HLA in healthy donors. The PCR made use of 60 Vbeta and 13 Jbeta primers. Some clones are missing from TCRdb's copy, which holds only in-frame ones; the method was immunoSEQ multiplex PCR. The sample consists of a few hundred thousand clones, more than 60% of them appearing once. The sample was PBMCs. The receptors stem from a middle-aged man in good health and CMV-seronegative.

The J gene is TRBJ2-3, the V gene TRBV5-4, with a tentative D call TRBD2 (6 bases). V was trimmed by 4 bases and J by 2 bases, leaving 14 bases between them. In germline, CDR1 is SGHNT, CDR2 YYREEE (reference sequence). The CDR3 is 15 residues long. Written as DNA, the CDR3 is TGTGCCAGCAGCCCCCGGGACTTAAACACAGATACGCAGTATTTT. Translating gives CASSPRDLNTDTQYF.

CDR3 in amino acids: CASSPRQTNEKLFF. In DNA, the CDR3 is TGTGCCAGCTCACCACGCCAGACTAATGAAAAACTGTTTTTT. This chain connects TRBV18 to TRBJ1-4, with D uncertain. This CDR3 contains 14 residues. Per the germline V gene, CDR1 is KGHSH and CDR2 is LQKENI. The germline V and J ends were trimmed by 1 base and 2 bases, with 5 bases remaining between them.

This chain joins TRBV10-3 and TRBJ1-6, with 7 bases lining up with TRBD1. V was clipped by 5 bases and J by 10 bases; unmatched bases: 11. The CDR3 is 15 residues long. From germline, CDR1 is ENHRY and CDR2 SYGVKD. The CDR3: CAISNIQGSRSPLHF. The CDR3 nucleotides are TGTGCCATCAGTAACATACAGGGGTCGCGGTCACCCCTCCACTTT.

The V gene is TRBV2, the J gene TRBJ1-3; no definite D call. The CDR3 totals 15 residues. Germline V gene sequence: CDR1 SNHLY, CDR2 FYNNEI. V was trimmed by 7 bases and J by 0 bases, leaving 13 bases between them. The CDR3 protein is CASMLGGGSGNTIYF. The CDR3 nucleotides are TGTGCCAGCATGCTCGGTGGTGGCTCTGGAAACACCATATATTTT.

This chain uses TRBV5-4 with TRBJ2-3; D is possibly TRBD2 (6 bases). Germline assignment: CDR1 SGHNT and CDR2 YYREEE (reference sequence). V was shortened by 7 bases and J by 3 bases, with 15 bases between the two germline ends. The CDR3 has 14 amino acids. DNA for the CDR3: TGTGCCAGCGGGACTGGGCAGCTTACAGATACGCAGTATTTT. It codes for CASGTGQLTDTQYF.

The rearrangement links TRBV2 to TRBJ2-1; 8 nucleotides align to TRBD1. Trimming removed 6 bases from V and 7 bases from J; junction bases left unmatched: 2. The CDR3 sequence is 12 residues long. Germline V CDR1 and CDR2: SNHLY, FYNNEI. CDR3 amino acids: CASRRQGNEQFF. The CDR3 nucleotides read TGTGCCAGCAGAAGACAGGGGAATGAGCAGTTCTTC.

CDR3 in amino acids: CASSPPGQPQHF. The CDR3 DNA follows: TGTGCCAGCAGCCCCCCAGGCCAGCCCCAGCATTTT. V usage is TRBV7-9 and J usage is TRBJ1-5; no definite D call. V was cut by 5 bases and J by 7 bases, with 9 bases left in between. Germline-derived CDR1 and CDR2 are SEHNR and FQNEAQ (reference sequence). This CDR3 has 12 amino acids.

This sequence joins TRBV4-1 and TRBJ1-1; TRBD1 aligns across 7 bases. This CDR3 has 15 residues. The junction had 7 bases not matched to a gene; V was cut back by 3 bases and J by 3 bases. The germline CDR1 and CDR2 sequences are MGHRA and YSYEKL. The CDR3 DNA sequence: TGCGCCAGCAGCCACCGATACAGGGGAGACACTGAAGCTTTCTTT. It yields the protein CASSHRYRGDTEAFF.

This chain connects TRBV27 to TRBJ2-3, with a weak D call TRBD2 (6 bases). This CDR3 contains 16 residues. The germline V gene encodes CDR1 MNHEY and CDR2 SMNVEV (reference sequence). Trimming removed 4 bases from V and 1 base from J, with 15 bases in between. CDR3 residues: CASSSLGRRGTDTQYF. In nucleotides, the CDR3 is TGTGCCAGCAGTTCCCTAGGGCGGAGGGGCACAGATACGCAGTATTTT.

V usage is TRBV9 and J usage is TRBJ2-5; D possibly corresponds to TRBD1 (6 bases). The germline gives CDR1 SGDLS, CDR2 YYNGEE. V lost 0 bases and J lost 5, with 14 bases in between. The CDR3 totals 15 residues. The CDR3 DNA reads as TGTGCCAGCAGCGTAGCGGCAGGGGCCCGGGAGACCCAGTACTTC. It codes for CASSVAAGARETQYF.

In this sample, this clone turned up once. The CDR3 DNA sequence: TGTGCCAGCAGCATTCCGGGACAGGATCCTCTGAGCTCTGGAAACACCATATATTTT. The encoded protein is CASSIPGQDPLSSGNTIYF. The chain carries TRBV9 and TRBJ1-3; TRBD1 matches 8 bases. V lost 4 bases, J lost 0 bases, and 15 bases stayed unmatched. CDR1 is SGDLS, CDR2 YYNGEE, per germline. The CDR3 is 19 residues long.

This clone was detected only a few times. This chain uses TRBV7-8 with TRBJ2-2; 11 positions match TRBD2. With 6 bases clipped from V and 3 bases from J, the junction kept 3 bases outside the gene matches. In germline, CDR1 is SGHVS, CDR2 FQNEAQ. This CDR3 is 15 amino acids long. The CDR3 here is CASSYSGGDTGELFF. The CDR3 coding sequence is TGTGCCAGCAGTTATAGCGGGGGGGACACCGGGGAGCTGTTTTTT. Full variable domain (missing parts from reference TRBV7-8 and TRBJ2-2): GAGVSQSPRYKVAKRGQDVALRCDPISGHVSLFWYQQALGQGPEFLTYFQNEAQLDKSGLPSDRFFAERPEGSVSTLKIQRTQQEDSAVYLCASSYSGGDTGELFFGEGSRLTVL.

The chain is built from TRBV6-1 and TRBJ2-1; 12 bases fit TRBD2. CDR3 length: 14 residues. Germline CDR1 MNHNS, CDR2 SASEGT. V was pared by 6 bases and J by 14 bases, with 11 bases of the junction left unmatched. For the CDR3, the DNA is TGTGCCAGCAGACTGATCCTAGCGGGAGGGCCGGAGTTCTTC. Its translation is CASRLILAGGPEFF.

This clone was detected once. V gene TRBV6-5 combines with J gene TRBJ2-7; unclear D gene. V was pared by 0 bases and J by 2 bases, with 5 bases between. Germline V gene data show CDR1 as MNHEY and CDR2 as SVGAGI. CDR3 size: 13 residues. The CDR3 reads CASSYSEAYEQYF. Written as DNA, the CDR3 is TGTGCCAGCAGTTACTCAGAGGCCTACGAGCAGTACTTC.

V usage is TRBV19 and J usage is TRBJ2-1; D is uncertain. CDR1 and CDR2 (germline): LNHDA, SQIVND (reference sequence). The CDR3 contains 16 residues. V lost 0 bases and J lost 6, with 15 bases in between. The CDR3 region has the DNA TGTGCCAGTAGTATAGAAGGAGCCAGCCGATTCAATGAGCAGTTCTTC. Its protein is CASSIEGASRFNEQFF.

Only a few counts were recorded for this clone. This sequence joins TRBV11-2 and TRBJ2-7, with TRBD2 matching over 7 bases. Trimming at V came to 5 bases and at J to 0 bases, leaving 7 bases not matched to a gene. The CDR3 covers 15 residues. CDR1 is SGHAT and CDR2 is FQNNGV in the germline V gene. Here the CDR3 reads CASSKPGLPSYEQYF. CDR3 DNA sequence: TGTGCCAGCAGCAAACCGGGACTACCCTCCTACGAGCAGTACTTC.

In DNA form, the CDR3 reads TGTGCCAGCAGCGTATCTAGCGGGGGGACCACAGATACGCAGTATTTT. Its translation: CASSVSSGGTTDTQYF. The rearrangement links TRBV9 to TRBJ2-3, with 11 bases lining up with TRBD2. CDR1 is SGDLS and CDR2 is YYNGEE in the germline V gene. The CDR3 loop spans 16 amino acids. V dropped 1 base and J dropped 2; count of bases not matched to a gene: 3.

This clone was observed a few times. The chain links TRBV7-2 to TRBJ1-1; D is unclear. This CDR3 has 15 amino acids. Per germline, CDR1 SGHTA and CDR2 FQGNSA. Trimming took off 2 bases at V and 6 bases at J, with 16 bases between the two ends. The CDR3 DNA sequence: TGTGCCAGCAGCTTATTCGAAGAGGCGAAGGCTGAAGCTTTCTTT. It is translated as CASSLFEEAKAEAFF.

This chain uses TRBV5-6 with TRBJ2-2, with a possible D match to TRBD1 (5 bases). Deletions cut 5 bases from V and 5 bases from J, with 10 bases between. Per the germline V gene, CDR1 is SGHDT and CDR2 is YYEEEE. CDR3 length: 13 amino acids. The DNA of the CDR3 is TGTGCCAGCAGGGAAGGGGTTACCGGGGAGCTGTTTTTT. Its translation: CASREGVTGELFF.

The chain joins TRBV18 to TRBJ2-1; D possibly corresponds to TRBD2 (6 bases). The CDR3 is 16 amino acids. Trimming cost V 1 base and J 3 bases, with 13 bases left between them. Germline loops: CDR1 KGHSH, CDR2 LQKENI. DNA for the CDR3: TGTGCCAGCTCACCACTAATGGGGAGGCTCTACAATGAGCAGTTCTTC. It is translated as CASSPLMGRLYNEQFF.

J is TRBJ1-2 and V is TRBV5-1; the D is unclear. Trimming removed 1 base at V and 2 bases at J, with 12 bases between. This CDR3 is built from 15 residues. Germline V gene lookup returns CDR1 SGHRS and CDR2 YFSETQ. As DNA, the CDR3 is TGCGCCAGCAGCTTGTTGCCGGGAATGAACTATGGCTACACCTTC. Translation: CASSLLPGMNYGYTF.

A remark on this clone: The same CDR3 can be traced to other DNA sequences in this sample. The chain joins TRBV4-1 to TRBJ2-5, with D uncertain. V shed 4 bases and J shed 2 bases, with 14 bases lying between them. Germline V gives CDR1 MGHRA, CDR2 YSYEKL. This CDR3 spans 15 amino acids. The CDR3 DNA reads TGCGCCAGCAGCCGCTCGGCAGGCCCGCAAGAGACCCAGTACTTC. Translated: CASSRSAGPQETQYF.

This rearrangement joins TRBV4-1 to TRBJ2-1, with 12 bases lining up with TRBD2. The CDR3 has 21 amino acids. Germline V gene lookup returns CDR1 MGHRA and CDR2 YSYEKL. The V gene end was trimmed by 0 bases and the J gene end by 7 bases; junction bases not matched to a gene: 19. The CDR3 here is CASSQDPKLDPSGGAQNEQFF. The CDR3 DNA reads TGCGCCAGCAGCCAAGATCCGAAATTAGACCCTAGCGGGGGGGCCCAAAATGAGCAGTTCTTC.

The chain recombines TRBV9 with TRBJ1-1, with no clear D. The CDR3 is 13 amino acids. Germline loops: CDR1 SGDLS, CDR2 YYNGEE. V dropped 1 base and J dropped 5 bases, with 9 bases sitting between them. CDR3 coding DNA: TGTGCCAGCAGCGTATCGAGGGTTACTGAAGCTTTCTTT. This encodes CASSVSRVTEAFF.

This chain uses TRBV5-1 with TRBJ2-3, with 7 bases lining up with TRBD2. The CDR3 is 16 amino acids. V lost 0 bases and J lost 4; bases outside the gene matches: 8. The germline V gene has CDR1 SGHRS and CDR2 YFSETQ. The CDR3 is CASSLAGGGLADTQYF. Written as DNA, the CDR3 is TGCGCCAGCAGCTTGGCCGGCGGGGGTCTGGCAGATACGCAGTATTTT. The full variable domain, in which reference TRBV5-1 and TRBJ2-3 provide the parts outside the CDR3, is KAGVTQTPRYLIKTRGQQVTLSCSPISGHRSVSWYQQTPGQGLQFLFEYFSETQRNKGNFPGRFSGRQFSNSRSEMNVSTLELGDSALYLCASSLAGGGLADTQYFGPGTRLTVL.

The V gene is TRBV27, the J gene TRBJ2-7; D is ambiguous. This CDR3 comprises 14 residues. V was clipped by 5 bases and J by 1 base, with 12 bases between them. From germline, CDR1 is MNHEY and CDR2 SMNVEV (reference sequence). The CDR3 sequence: CASSPELLSYEQYF. In nucleotides, the CDR3 is TGTGCCAGCAGTCCTGAACTCCTTTCCTACGAGCAGTACTTC.

This clone appeared a few times. The V call is TRBV5-4, the J call TRBJ1-2; D is uncertain. Germline loops: CDR1 SGHNT, CDR2 YYREEE (reference sequence). Trimming removed 2 bases at V and 4 bases at J, with 9 bases between. This CDR3 has 13 residues. DNA for the CDR3: TGTGCCAGCAGCTTAGGAGAGGTCTATGGCTACACCTTC. Its translation: CASSLGEVYGYTF.